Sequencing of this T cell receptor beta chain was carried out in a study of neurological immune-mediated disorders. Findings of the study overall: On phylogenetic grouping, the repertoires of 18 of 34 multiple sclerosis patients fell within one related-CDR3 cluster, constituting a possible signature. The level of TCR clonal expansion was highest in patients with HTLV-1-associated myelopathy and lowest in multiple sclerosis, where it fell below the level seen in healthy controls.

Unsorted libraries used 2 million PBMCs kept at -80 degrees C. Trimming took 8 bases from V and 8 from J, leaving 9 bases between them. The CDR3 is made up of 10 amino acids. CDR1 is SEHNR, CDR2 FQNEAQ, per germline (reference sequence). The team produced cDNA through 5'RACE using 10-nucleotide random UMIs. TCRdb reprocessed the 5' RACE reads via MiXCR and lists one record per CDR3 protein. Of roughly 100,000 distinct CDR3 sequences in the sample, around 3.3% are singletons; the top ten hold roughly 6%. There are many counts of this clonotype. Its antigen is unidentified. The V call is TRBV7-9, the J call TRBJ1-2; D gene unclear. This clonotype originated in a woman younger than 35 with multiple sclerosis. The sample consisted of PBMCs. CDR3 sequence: CASGAWGYTF. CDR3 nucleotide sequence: TGTGCCAGCGGCGCGTGGGGCTACACCTTC.